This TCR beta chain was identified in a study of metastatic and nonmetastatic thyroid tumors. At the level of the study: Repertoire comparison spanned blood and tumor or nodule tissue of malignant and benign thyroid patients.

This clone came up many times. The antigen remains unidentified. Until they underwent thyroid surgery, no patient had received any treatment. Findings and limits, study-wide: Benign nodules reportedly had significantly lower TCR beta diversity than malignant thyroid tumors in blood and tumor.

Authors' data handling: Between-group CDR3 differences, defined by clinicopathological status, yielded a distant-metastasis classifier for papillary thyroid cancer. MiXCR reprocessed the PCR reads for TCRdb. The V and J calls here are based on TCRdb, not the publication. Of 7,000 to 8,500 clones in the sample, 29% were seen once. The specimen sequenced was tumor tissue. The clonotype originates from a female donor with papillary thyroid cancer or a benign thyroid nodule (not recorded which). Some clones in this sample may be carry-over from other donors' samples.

Here the CDR3 reads CSARGGSGMYNEQFF. In DNA form, the CDR3 reads TGCAGTGCTAGAGGCGGAAGCGGGATGTATAATGAGCAGTTCTTC. This chain uses TRBV20-1 with TRBJ2-1; TRBD2 aligns across 7 bases. V lost 1 base, J lost 7 bases, and 10 bases stayed unmatched. This CDR3 is built from 15 residues. Germline CDR1 is DFQATT and CDR2 is SNEGSKA (reference sequence).